This T cell receptor beta chain was sequenced for a study of T cells after yellow fever vaccination. In TCRdb, the 5' RACE reads were re-called with MiXCR into one record per CDR3 protein. The repertoire has 120,000 or so distinct CDR3 sequences, approximately 16% of them found once; the top ten carry 40% to 45%. This clonotype was recorded only once. The CDR3 sequence is 16 residues long. The junction had 4 bases not matched to a gene; V was cut back by 0 bases and J by 0 bases. The germline CDR1 and CDR2 sequences are LGHNA and YNFKEQ. The sequence was collected from a man aged 18 to 30 who received the YFV17D yellow fever vaccine. The rearrangement joins TRBV4-2 to TRBJ1-1, with TRBD1 identical over 7 bases. Source: CD8+ T cells sorted from PBMCs, taken 5 days after the yellow fever booster vaccination. The CDR3 DNA follows: TGTGCCAGCAGCCAAGATACGGGGACAGTGAACACTGAAGCTTTCTTT. It specifies CASSQDTGTVNTEAFF.